Ten or more counts support the clone carrying this T cell receptor (beta chain). Its cognate antigen is unknown. This sample was included in a study of tumor-infiltrating lymphocytes in primary liver carcinoma. Across the study: Staged T1-T3 N0M0, the tumors had sizes that ranged from 4.2 to 10 cm across. Samples returned roughly 3.65 to 7.5 million productive TCRbeta reads each. Read depth did not differ significantly between tissue types.

Study-level points and caveats: Against blood, tumors held a significantly higher top-250-clone fraction (p = 0.039). Tumor region pairs overlapped more than did tumor-adjacent and tumor-blood pairs.

Out of unsorted whole blood came the blood RNA, and germline DNA was extracted as well. Priming with a constant-region primer yielded TCR beta cDNA from roughly 490 ng total RNA. It was through three nested multiplex PCR rounds of slightly modified ARM-PCR that TCR beta libraries arose. The study ran its first two PCR rounds for approximately 10 cycles each, using TRBV1-TRBV30 forward primers and a C-beta reverse primer. TCRdb recomputed calls from the multiplex PCR reads with MiXCR, one row per CDR3 protein. This repertoire shows 310,000 or so distinct CDR3 sequences, 65% found once; its top ten account for approximately 5.9%. With 3 bases removed from V and 2 bases from J, the gap between germline ends came to 13 bases. This CDR3 comprises 15 residues.

This receptor was obtained from a man between 40 and 49 years old with primary liver carcinoma and hepatitis B virus infection. This chain joins TRBV12-3 or TRBV12-4 and TRBJ1-2, with a tentative D call TRBD1 (5 bases). The sequenced sample consisted of peripheral blood. CDR3 loop: CASSFIGGRNYGYTF. CDR3 bases: TGTGCCAGCAGTTTTATCGGGGGAAGGAACTATGGCTACACCTTC.